This TCR beta chain was found in a study of blood T cell repertoires in COVID-19. The overall study: Material from acute and convalescent COVID-19 was sourced from the United States, Italy and Spain. Sources were T cells, B-cell-depleted T cells, or PBMCs; the material itself was cDNA or gDNA.

Germline V gene sequence: CDR1 SGHDT, CDR2 YYEEEE. Trimming at V came to 1 base and at J to 8 bases, leaving 5 bases not matched to a gene. The CDR3 has 13 amino acids. The data were produced by immunoSEQ multiplex PCR, yet TCRdb's version contains in-frame clones alone and is incomplete. The sample contains 350,000 to 400,000 clones, 88% of which appear only once. For this clone: Additional DNA sequences in this sample encode the identical CDR3.

This TCR came from a young woman who had recovered from COVID-19. This rearrangement joins TRBV5-6 to TRBJ1-2; 7 bases fit TRBD1. The sample taken for sequencing was PBMCs or T cells enriched from blood (not recorded which). CDR3 region: CASSLTGVRGYTF. DNA for the CDR3: TGTGCCAGCAGCTTGACAGGGGTCAGGGGCTACACCTTC.